This T cell receptor beta chain was recovered during a study of T cell changes during pregnancy in multiple sclerosis. Generated by immunoSEQ multiplex PCR, the TCRdb table keeps only in-frame clones and is missing some. The sample records approximately 59,000 clones, about 90% being singletons. Germline V gene lookup returns CDR1 SQVTM and CDR2 ANQGSEA. With 7 bases removed from V and 1 base from J, the gap between germline ends came to 13 bases. The CDR3 covers 13 residues. This clonotype was sampled from a female donor in good health, enrolled as a control in a pregnancy study. The source was peripheral blood, collected in the third trimester of pregnancy. The rearrangement uses TRBV29-1 and TRBJ1-2; D might be TRBD1 (6 bases). CDR3 protein: CSGATGLNYGYTF. CDR3 sequence (DNA): TGCAGCGGGGCGACAGGCCTTAACTATGGCTACACCTTC.